This T cell receptor beta chain was recovered during a study of cytotoxic CD8 clonotypes in ibrutinib-treated CLL. At the level of the study: Response specimens were obtained following a median treatment duration of approximately 13 months, with a range of 6 to 36.

Libraries were prepared by immunoSEQ multiplex PCR; TCRdb keeps only in-frame clonotypes and omits some of them. The sample gives over 100,000 clones, 50% to 65% of which show up once; around a third is in the top ten. A remark on this clone: Its matching antigen is unknown.

Findings and limits, study-wide: The study found public clonotypes uncommon, contracting or stable on treatment. Baseline levels were approached again at progression, after clonality had risen at ibrutinib response.

The sample consisted of PBMCs, taken after 24 months of ibrutinib treatment. The clonotype originates from a human donor with chronic lymphocytic leukemia.

CDR3 sequence: CATQGVYEQYF. As DNA, the CDR3 is TGTGCCACCCAGGGGGTATACGAGCAGTACTTC. This chain links TRBV25-1 with TRBJ2-7; 7 bases line up with TRBD1. Trimming took 10 bases from V and 4 from J; bases not matched to a gene: 4. Germline lookup yields CDR1 MGHDK and CDR2 SYGVNS. This CDR3 comprises 11 residues.